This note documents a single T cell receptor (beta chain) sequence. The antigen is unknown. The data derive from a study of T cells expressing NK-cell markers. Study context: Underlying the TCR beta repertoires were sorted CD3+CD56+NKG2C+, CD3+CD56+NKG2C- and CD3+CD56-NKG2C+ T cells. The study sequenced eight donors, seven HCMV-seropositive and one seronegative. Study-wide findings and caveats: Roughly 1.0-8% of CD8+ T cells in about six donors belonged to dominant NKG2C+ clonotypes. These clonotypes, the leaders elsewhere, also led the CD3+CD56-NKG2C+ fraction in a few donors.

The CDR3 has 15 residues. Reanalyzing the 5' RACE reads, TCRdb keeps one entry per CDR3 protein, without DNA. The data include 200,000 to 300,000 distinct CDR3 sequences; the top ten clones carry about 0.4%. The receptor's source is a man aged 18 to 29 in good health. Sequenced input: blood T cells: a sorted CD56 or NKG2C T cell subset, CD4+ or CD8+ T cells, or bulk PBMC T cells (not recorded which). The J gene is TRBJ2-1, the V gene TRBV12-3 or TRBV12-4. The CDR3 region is CASSPGPGSYNEQFF.